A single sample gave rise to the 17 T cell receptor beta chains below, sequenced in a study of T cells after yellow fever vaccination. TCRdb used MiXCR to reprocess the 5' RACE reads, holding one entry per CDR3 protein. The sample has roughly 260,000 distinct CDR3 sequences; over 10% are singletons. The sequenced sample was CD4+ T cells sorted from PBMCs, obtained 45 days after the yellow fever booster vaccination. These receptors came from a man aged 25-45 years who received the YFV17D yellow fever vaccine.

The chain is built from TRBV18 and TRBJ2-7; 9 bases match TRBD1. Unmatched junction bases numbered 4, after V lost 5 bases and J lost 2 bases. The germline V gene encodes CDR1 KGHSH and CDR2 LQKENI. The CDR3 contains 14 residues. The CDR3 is CASSEGQGTYEQYF. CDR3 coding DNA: TGTGCCAGCTCAGAGGGACAGGGTACCTACGAGCAGTACTTC.

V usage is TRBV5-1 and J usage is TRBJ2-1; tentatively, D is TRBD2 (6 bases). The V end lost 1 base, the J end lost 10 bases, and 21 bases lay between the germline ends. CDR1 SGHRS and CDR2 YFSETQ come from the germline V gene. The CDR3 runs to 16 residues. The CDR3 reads CASSLTSGIGSLEQFF. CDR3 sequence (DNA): TGCGCCAGCAGCTTGACCTCGGGCATCGGGAGTTTAGAGCAGTTCTTC.

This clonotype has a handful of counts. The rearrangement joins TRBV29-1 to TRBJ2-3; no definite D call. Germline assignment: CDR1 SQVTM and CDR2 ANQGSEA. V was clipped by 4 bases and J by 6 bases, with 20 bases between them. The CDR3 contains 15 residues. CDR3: CSVGPGLAERDTQYF. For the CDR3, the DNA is TGCAGCGTTGGGCCGGGCCTCGCAGAGAGGGATACGCAGTATTTT.

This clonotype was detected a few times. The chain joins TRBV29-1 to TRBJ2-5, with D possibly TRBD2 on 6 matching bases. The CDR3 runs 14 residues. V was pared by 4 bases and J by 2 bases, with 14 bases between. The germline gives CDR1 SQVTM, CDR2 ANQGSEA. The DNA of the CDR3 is TGCAGCGTTGTAAAGACCGGGGGACAAGAGACCCAGTACTTC. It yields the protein CSVVKTGGQETQYF.

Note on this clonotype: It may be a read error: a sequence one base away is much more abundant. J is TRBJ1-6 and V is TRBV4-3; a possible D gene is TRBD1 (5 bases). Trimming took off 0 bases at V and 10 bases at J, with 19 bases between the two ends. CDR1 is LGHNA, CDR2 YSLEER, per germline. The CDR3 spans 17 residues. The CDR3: CASSQDPPTRVGSPLHF. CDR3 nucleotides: TGCGCCAGCAGCCAAGATCCTCCGACCAGGGTCGGATCACCCCTCCACTTT.

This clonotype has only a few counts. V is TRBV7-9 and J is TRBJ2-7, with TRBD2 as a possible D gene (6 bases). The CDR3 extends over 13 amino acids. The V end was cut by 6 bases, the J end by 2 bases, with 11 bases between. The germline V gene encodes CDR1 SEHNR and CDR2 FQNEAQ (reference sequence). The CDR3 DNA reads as TGTGCCAGCAGGCGGGACCCCACCTACGAGCAGTACTTC. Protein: CASRRDPTYEQYF. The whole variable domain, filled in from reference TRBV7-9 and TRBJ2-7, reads DTGVSQNPRHKITKRGQNVTFRCDPISEHNRLYWYRQTLGQGPEFLTYFQNEAQLEKSRLLSDRFSAERPKGSFSTLEIQRTEQGDSAMYLCASRRDPTYEQYFGPGTRLTVT.

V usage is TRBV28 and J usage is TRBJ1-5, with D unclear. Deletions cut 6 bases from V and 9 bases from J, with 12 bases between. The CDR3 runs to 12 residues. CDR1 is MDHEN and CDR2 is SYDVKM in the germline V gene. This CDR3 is CASRSVDRPQHF. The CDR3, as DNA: TGTGCCAGCAGATCGGTGGATCGGCCCCAGCATTTT.

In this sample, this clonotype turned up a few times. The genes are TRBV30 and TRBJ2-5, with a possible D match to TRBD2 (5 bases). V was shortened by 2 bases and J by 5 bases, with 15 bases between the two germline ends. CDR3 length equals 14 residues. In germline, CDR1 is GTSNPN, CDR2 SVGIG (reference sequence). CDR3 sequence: CAWSLWEFEETQYF. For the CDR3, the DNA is TGTGCCTGGAGTCTGTGGGAGTTCGAGGAGACCCAGTACTTC.

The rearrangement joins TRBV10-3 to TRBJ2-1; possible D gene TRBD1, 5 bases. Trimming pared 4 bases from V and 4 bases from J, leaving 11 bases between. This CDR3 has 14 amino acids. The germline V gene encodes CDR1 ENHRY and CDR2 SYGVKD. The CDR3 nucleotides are TGTGCCATCAGTGTCCTGGGGCAGTACAATGAGCAGTTCTTC. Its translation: CAISVLGQYNEQFF.

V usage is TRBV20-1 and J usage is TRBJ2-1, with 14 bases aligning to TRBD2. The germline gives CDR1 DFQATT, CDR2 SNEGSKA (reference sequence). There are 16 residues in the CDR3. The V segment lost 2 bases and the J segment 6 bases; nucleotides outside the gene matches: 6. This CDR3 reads CSARTPGLAGGNEQFF. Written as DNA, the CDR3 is TGCAGTGCTAGAACCCCTGGACTAGCGGGAGGCAATGAGCAGTTCTTC.

The CDR3 nucleotides are TGTGCCATCAGTGATAGCTACCAGGGGGAGCAGTACTTC. Protein: CAISDSYQGEQYF. The chain joins TRBV10-3 to TRBJ2-7, with D maybe TRBD1 (6 bases). Germline V gene data show CDR1 as ENHRY and CDR2 as SYGVKD. This CDR3 comprises 13 residues. The V gene lost 3 bases and the J gene lost 7 bases, with 13 bases spanning the gap.

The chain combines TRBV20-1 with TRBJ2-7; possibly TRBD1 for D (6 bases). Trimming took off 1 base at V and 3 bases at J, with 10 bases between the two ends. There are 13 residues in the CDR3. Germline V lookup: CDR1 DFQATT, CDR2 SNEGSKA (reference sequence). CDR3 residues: CSARVTGSYEQYF. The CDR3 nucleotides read TGCAGTGCTAGAGTGACAGGCAGCTACGAGCAGTACTTC.

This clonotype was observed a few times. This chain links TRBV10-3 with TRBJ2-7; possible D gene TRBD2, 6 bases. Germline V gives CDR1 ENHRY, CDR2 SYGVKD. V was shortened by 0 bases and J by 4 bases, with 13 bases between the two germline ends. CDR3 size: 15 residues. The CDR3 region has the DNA TGTGCCATCAGTGAGTCACGGACTACCCCATACGAGCAGTACTTC. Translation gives CAISESRTTPYEQYF.

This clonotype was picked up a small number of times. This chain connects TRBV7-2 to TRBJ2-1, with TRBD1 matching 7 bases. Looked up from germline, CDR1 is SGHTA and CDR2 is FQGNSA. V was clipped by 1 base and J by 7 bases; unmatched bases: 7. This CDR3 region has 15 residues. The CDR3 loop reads CASSLGQGGMNEQFF. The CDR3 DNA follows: TGTGCCAGCAGCTTAGGACAAGGGGGCATGAATGAGCAGTTCTTC.

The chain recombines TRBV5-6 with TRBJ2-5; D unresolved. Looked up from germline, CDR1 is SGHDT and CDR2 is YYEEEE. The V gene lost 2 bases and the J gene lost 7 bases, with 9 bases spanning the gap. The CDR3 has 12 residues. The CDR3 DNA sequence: TGTGCCAGCAGCTTTAAAAGTAGGACCCAGTACTTC. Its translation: CASSFKSRTQYF.

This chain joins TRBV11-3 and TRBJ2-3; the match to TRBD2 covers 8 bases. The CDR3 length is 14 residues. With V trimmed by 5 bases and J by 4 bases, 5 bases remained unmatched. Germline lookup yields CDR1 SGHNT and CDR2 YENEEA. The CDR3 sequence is CASSKGLVADTQYF. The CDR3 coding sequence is TGTGCCAGCAGCAAGGGACTAGTCGCAGATACGCAGTATTTT.

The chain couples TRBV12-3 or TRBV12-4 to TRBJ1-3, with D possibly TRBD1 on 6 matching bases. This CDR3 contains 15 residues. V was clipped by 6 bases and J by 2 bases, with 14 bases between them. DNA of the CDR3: TGTGCCAGCAGGGCCACAGGGACAACTGGAAACACCATATATTTT. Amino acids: CASRATGTTGNTIYF.